The 13 T cell receptor beta chains below all came from one sample that was sequenced in a study of radiotherapy plus CTLA-4 blockade in lung cancer. Clones were sequenced by immunoSEQ multiplex PCR, and TCRdb holds only the in-frame ones, with some missing. Among about 82,000 clones listed, roughly 70% were seen once. The specimen comprised peripheral blood, sampled from a patient treated with radiotherapy plus ipilimumab. These receptors were collected from a human donor with non-small cell lung cancer that progressed on radiotherapy plus ipilimumab.

The chain combines TRBV28 with TRBJ2-7, with 7 bases lining up with TRBD1. The CDR3 covers 13 residues. The germline V gene has CDR1 MDHEN and CDR2 SYDVKM. V lost 8 bases, J lost 0 bases, and 4 bases stayed unmatched. This chain's CDR3 is CASWGQTSYEQYF. CDR3 nucleotide sequence: TGTGCCAGCTGGGGACAGACCTCCTACGAGCAGTACTTC.

The rearrangement joins TRBV5-1 to TRBJ2-3, with D tentatively TRBD2 (5 bases). CDR1 is SGHRS, CDR2 YFSETQ, per germline. V lost 0 bases and J lost 0, with 8 bases in between. The CDR3 contains 15 residues. The CDR3 DNA follows: TGCGCCAGCAGCTTGGCGGGGATTAGCACAGATACGCAGTATTTT. Amino acid sequence: CASSLAGISTDTQYF.

The chain combines TRBV2 with TRBJ2-7; D not resolved. Germline CDR1 SNHLY, CDR2 FYNNEI. This CDR3 is built from 12 residues. Between the trimmed V and J ends, which lost 6 bases and 3 bases, there was a span of 9 bases. CDR3 sequence (DNA): TGTGCCAGCAGGCTGGCTTTCTACGAGCAGTACTTC. It specifies CASRLAFYEQYF.

The J gene is TRBJ2-3, the V gene TRBV5-1; 8 bases are a match to TRBD2. V dropped 2 bases and J dropped 3; count of bases not matched to a gene: 8. The CDR3 consists of 16 residues. Germline V gene data show CDR1 as SGHRS and CDR2 as YFSETQ. This chain's CDR3 is CASSLTGGPRTDTQYF. In nucleotides, the CDR3 is TGCGCCAGCAGCTTAACGGGGGGGCCGAGGACAGATACGCAGTATTTT.

This clone has a handful of counts. The genes are TRBV6-9 and TRBJ1-5, with D possibly being TRBD1 (5 bases). In germline, CDR1 is MNHGY, CDR2 SVAAGI. The CDR3 loop spans 15 amino acids. The V gene lost 6 bases and the J gene lost 2 bases, with 14 bases spanning the gap. The CDR3, as DNA: TGTGCCAGCAGACCTACAGGAGGAGGCAATCAGCCCCAGCATTTT. It encodes CASRPTGGGNQPQHF.

This clone was recorded a few times. The J gene is TRBJ1-5, the V gene TRBV15, with TRBD1 matching over 10 bases. Germline V gene sequence: CDR1 LNHNV, CDR2 YYDKDF (reference sequence). There are 15 residues in the CDR3. With V trimmed by 3 bases and J by 3 bases, 2 bases remained unmatched. The CDR3 nucleotides read TGTGCCACCAGCAGGGGACAGGGGAACAATCAGCCCCAGCATTTT. Translating it yields CATSRGQGNNQPQHF.

A note on this clone: The same CDR3 is also encoded by other DNA sequences in this sample. V and J are TRBV6-5 and TRBJ1-2, with TRBD1 as a possible D gene (6 bases). This CDR3 has 14 residues. Germline CDR1 is MNHEY and CDR2 is SVGAGI. The germline V and J ends were trimmed by 5 bases and 5 bases, with 15 bases remaining between them. The CDR3 region is CASSPTGGNYGYTF. DNA for the CDR3: TGTGCCAGCAGTCCGACAGGAGGAAATTATGGCTACACCTTC.

The chain recombines TRBV7-2 with TRBJ2-7; 7 nucleotides align to TRBD1. The CDR3 is 14 residues long. Germline V gene sequence: CDR1 SGHTA, CDR2 FQGNSA. V lost 3 bases, J lost 3 bases, and 5 bases stayed unmatched. This chain's CDR3 is CASSFGGQYYEQYF. The CDR3 region has the DNA TGTGCCAGCAGCTTTGGGGGACAGTACTACGAGCAGTACTTC.

The J gene is TRBJ1-2, the V gene TRBV5-4; tentatively, D is TRBD1 (5 bases). The CDR3 consists of 14 residues. CDR1 is SGHNT and CDR2 is YYREEE in the germline V gene (reference sequence). Trimming pared 1 base from V and 6 bases from J, leaving 13 bases between. CDR3 loop: CASSLLAGTHGYTF. The CDR3 DNA sequence: TGTGCCAGCAGCTTGCTTGCAGGGACGCATGGCTACACCTTC.

The chain recombines TRBV19 with TRBJ1-1, with D hard to call. Trimming shortened V by 5 bases and J by 1 base, and 8 bases separated the two germline ends. The CDR3 runs 13 residues. Germline V gene lookup returns CDR1 LNHDA and CDR2 SQIVND (reference sequence). The CDR3 DNA reads TGTGCCAGTAGTCCCCTTTCGAACACTGAAGCTTTCTTT. Translated, it gives CASSPLSNTEAFF.

This clone was seen a few times. The chain carries TRBV6-6 and TRBJ1-5; maybe TRBD1 (6 bases). Between the trimmed V and J ends, which lost 5 bases and 5 bases, there was a span of 13 bases. This CDR3 has 14 residues. Germline assignment: CDR1 MNHNY and CDR2 SVGAGI (reference sequence). CDR3 nucleotides: TGTGCCAGCAGTCGGTGGGGGCAAGATCAGCCCCAGCATTTT. Encoded protein: CASSRWGQDQPQHF.

The rearrangement uses TRBV18 and TRBJ2-2, with D perhaps matching TRBD1 (6 bases). CDR1 KGHSH and CDR2 LQKENI come from the germline V gene. The CDR3 totals 13 residues. V lost 3 bases to trimming and J lost 7 bases, with 9 bases between them. The CDR3 DNA reads as TGTGCCAGCTCACCCACAGGGAACGGGGAGCTGTTTTTT. The encoded protein is CASSPTGNGELFF.

This chain links TRBV7-9 with TRBJ2-7, with TRBD2 as a possible D gene (6 bases). Germline loops: CDR1 SEHNR, CDR2 FQNEAQ (reference sequence). The CDR3 has 15 residues. V shed 4 bases and J shed 3 bases, with 16 bases lying between them. The CDR3 loop is CASSSAAGSHYEQYF. The CDR3 nucleotides read TGTGCCAGCAGCTCCGCGGCGGGGAGCCACTACGAGCAGTACTTC. Supplemented by reference TRBV7-9 and TRBJ2-7, the full variable domain reads DTGVSQNPRHKITKRGQNVTFRCDPISEHNRLYWYRQTLGQGPEFLTYFQNEAQLEKSRLLSDRFSAERPKGSFSTLEIQRTEQGDSAMYLCASSSAAGSHYEQYFGPGTRLTVT.